Each of the 5 T cell receptor beta chains below was sequenced from the same sample in a study of blood T cell repertoires in COVID-19. Sequencing used immunoSEQ multiplex PCR; TCRdb keeps in-frame clones, though not all of them. This sample has about 200,000 clones; 70% to 90% occur once, and the top ten carry about 4.7%. Material for sequencing was PBMCs or T cells enriched from blood (not recorded which). The receptors derive from a woman aged 25 to 39 who had been exposed to COVID-19.

The DNA of the CDR3 is TGTGCCAGCAGTGAGACCGGGACAGGAGCCTACGAGCAGTACTTC. It is translated as CASSETGTGAYEQYF. This sequence joins TRBV6-1 and TRBJ2-7; 8 positions agree with TRBD1. Germline trimming cut 3 bases from V and 2 bases from J; bases unmatched to any gene: 6. The CDR3 length is 15 residues. Looked up from germline, CDR1 is MNHNS and CDR2 is SASEGT.

The chain recombines TRBV18 with TRBJ1-2; the D is unclear. Germline assignment: CDR1 KGHSH and CDR2 LQKENI. CDR3 size: 11 residues. V lost 2 bases and J lost 6, with 4 bases in between. The CDR3 region has the DNA TGTGCCAGCTCACCAGGAGATGGCTACACCTTC. It is translated as CASSPGDGYTF.

The chain has TRBV2 and TRBJ1-2; 7 bases are shared with TRBD1. CDR1 and CDR2 (germline): SNHLY, FYNNEI. CDR3 length equals 14 residues. J was trimmed by 8 bases and V by 4 bases; bases with no gene match: 10. The chain's CDR3 is CASSVSGGGNGYTF. The CDR3 DNA reads as TGTGCCAGCAGTGTGAGTGGAGGGGGCAACGGCTACACCTTC.

This clone appeared once. This chain links TRBV30 with TRBJ2-4; D ambiguous. This CDR3 is built from 11 residues. Germline loops: CDR1 GTSNPN, CDR2 SVGIG (reference sequence). V shed 8 bases and J shed 5 bases, with 10 bases lying between them. The CDR3 is CAGGPENIQYF. As DNA, the CDR3 is TGTGCCGGTGGCCCCGAAAACATTCAGTACTTC. Full variable domain (missing parts from reference TRBV30 and TRBJ2-4): SQTIHQWPATLVQPVGSPLSLECTVEGTSNPNLYWYRQAAGRGLQLLFYSVGIGQISSEVPQNLSASRPQDRQFILSSKKLLLSDSGFYLCAGGPENIQYFGAGTRLSVL.

J is TRBJ2-2 and V is TRBV7-2, with TRBD2 matching 9 bases. This CDR3 contains 15 residues. V lost 6 bases, J lost 6 bases, and 8 bases stayed unmatched. Germline-derived CDR1 and CDR2 are SGHTA and FQGNSA. CDR3 DNA sequence: TGTGCCAGCAGACCGAGCGGGGGGTTCGCCGGGGAGCTGTTTTTT. It codes for CASRPSGGFAGELFF.